This T cell receptor beta chain came from a study of preoperative IRX-2 immunotherapy in early breast cancer. Repertoires were generated with immunoSEQ multiplex PCR, while TCRdb's copy carries only in-frame clones and drops some. Seen here are about 32,000 clones, 75% to 90% observed once, and the top ten hold roughly 2.6%. The CDR3 length is 12 residues. Trimming took 4 bases from V and 2 from J, leaving 8 bases between them. The germline V gene has CDR1 SQVTM and CDR2 ANQGSEA. Sample treatment: preoperative locoregional IRX-2 cytokine immunotherapy. This phase Ib study tested locoregional IRX-2 cytokine immunotherapy given before surgery.

The chain carries TRBV29-1 and TRBJ1-2, with D unclear. The specimen comprised lymph node tissue, sampled from a patient treated with IRX-2 immunotherapy. The sequence derives from a human donor with breast cancer. CDR3 in DNA: TGCAGCGTTGTAGGTCAGAACTATGGCTACACCTTC. Its protein product is CSVVGQNYGYTF.